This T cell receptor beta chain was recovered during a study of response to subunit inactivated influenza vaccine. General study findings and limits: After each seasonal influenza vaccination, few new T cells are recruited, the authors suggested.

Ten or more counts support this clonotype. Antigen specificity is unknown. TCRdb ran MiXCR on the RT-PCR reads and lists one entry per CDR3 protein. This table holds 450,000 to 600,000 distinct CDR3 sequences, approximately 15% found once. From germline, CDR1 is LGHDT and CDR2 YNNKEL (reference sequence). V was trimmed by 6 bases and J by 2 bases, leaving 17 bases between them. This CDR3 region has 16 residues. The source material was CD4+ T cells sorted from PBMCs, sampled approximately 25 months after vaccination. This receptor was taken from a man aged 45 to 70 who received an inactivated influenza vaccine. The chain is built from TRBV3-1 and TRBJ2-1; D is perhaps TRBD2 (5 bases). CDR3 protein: CASRSSSGQAYNEQFF. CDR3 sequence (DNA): TGTGCCAGCAGGTCATCCAGCGGCCAGGCCTACAATGAGCAGTTCTTC.